One and the same sample provided the 3 T cell receptor beta chains below, sequenced in a study of vaccination and CD4 T cells after COVID-19. Their antigens remain unidentified. Cultured CD4+ T cell DNA was sequenced using the Oncomine TCR Beta short-read assay. TCRdb called the PCR reads again in MiXCR, with one record for every CDR3 protein. The sample lists 9,000 to 15,000 distinct CDR3 sequences, 25% to 35% occurring once. Regarding treatment: approximately 9-day PBMC culture with coronavirus spike peptide pools or control peptides (ViraFEST assay). This sample comprised CD4+ T cells from blood, cultured in vitro, obtained before SARS-CoV-2 vaccination. The source of these receptors is a human donor who received a COVID-19 vaccine.

This clonotype appeared a few times. This chain uses TRBV10-2 with TRBJ1-2; tentatively, D is TRBD1 (5 bases). The V gene lost 3 bases and the J gene lost 7 bases, with 15 bases spanning the gap. Germline V CDR1 and CDR2: WSHSY, SAAADI. The CDR3 runs to 14 residues. CDR3 region: CASSDPGTPIGYTF. DNA for the CDR3: TGCGCCAGCAGTGACCCCGGGACTCCGATTGGCTACACCTTC.

This clonotype came up a few times. This rearrangement joins TRBV19 to TRBJ2-3; D could derive from TRBD1 or TRBD2 (6 bases each). Per germline, CDR1 LNHDA and CDR2 SQIVND (reference sequence). The CDR3 spans 14 residues. Trimming stripped 2 bases from V and 5 bases from J, with 11 bases between. CDR3 coding DNA: TGTGCCAGTAGTATATGGGGGGCAGGAGATACGCAGTATTTT. Translation: CASSIWGAGDTQYF. Drawing the rest from reference TRBV19 and TRBJ2-3, the complete variable domain is DGGITQSPKYLFRKEGQNVTLSCEQNLNHDAMYWYRQDPGQGLRLIYYSQIVNDFQKGDIAEGYSVSREKKESFPLTVTSAQKNPTAFYLCASSIWGAGDTQYFGPGTRLTVL.

This clonotype was detected only once. This chain joins TRBV2 and TRBJ2-7; 8 bases fit TRBD1. CDR1 and CDR2 from the germline V gene are SNHLY and FYNNEI. Trimming took 3 bases from V and 7 from J; bases not matched to a gene: 5. The CDR3 is made up of 13 amino acids. The CDR3 DNA sequence: TGTGCCAGCAGTGAGGCGACAGGGGTTGAGCAGTACTTC. Its protein is CASSEATGVEQYF.